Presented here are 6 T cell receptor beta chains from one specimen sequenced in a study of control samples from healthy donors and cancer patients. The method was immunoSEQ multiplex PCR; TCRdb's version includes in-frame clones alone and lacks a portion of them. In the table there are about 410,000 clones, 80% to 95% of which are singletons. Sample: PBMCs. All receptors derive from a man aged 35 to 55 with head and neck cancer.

The CDR3 loop is CASSQDRGESPLHF. CDR3 DNA: TGTGCCAGCAGCCAAGACAGGGGAGAGTCACCCCTCCACTTT. The chain employs TRBV3-1 (or the pseudogene TRBV3-2) and TRBJ1-6, with a weak D call TRBD1 (6 bases). Germline values: CDR1 LGHDT, CDR2 YNNKEL (reference sequence). The CDR3 is made up of 14 amino acids. The V end was cut by 0 bases, the J end by 10 bases, with 10 bases between.

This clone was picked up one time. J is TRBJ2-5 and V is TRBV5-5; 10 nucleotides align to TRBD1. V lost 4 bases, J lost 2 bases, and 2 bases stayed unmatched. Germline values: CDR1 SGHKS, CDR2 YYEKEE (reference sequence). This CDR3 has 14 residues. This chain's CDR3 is CASSKDRGQETQYF. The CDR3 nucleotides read TGTGCCAGCAGCAAGGACAGGGGGCAAGAGACCCAGTACTTC.

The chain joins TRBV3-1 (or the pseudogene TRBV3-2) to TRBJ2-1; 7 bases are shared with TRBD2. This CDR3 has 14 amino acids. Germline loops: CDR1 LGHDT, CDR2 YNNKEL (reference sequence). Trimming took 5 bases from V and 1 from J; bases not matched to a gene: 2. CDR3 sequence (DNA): TGTGCCAGCAGCTCCGGGGGGTCCTACAATGAGCAGTTCTTC. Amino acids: CASSSGGSYNEQFF.

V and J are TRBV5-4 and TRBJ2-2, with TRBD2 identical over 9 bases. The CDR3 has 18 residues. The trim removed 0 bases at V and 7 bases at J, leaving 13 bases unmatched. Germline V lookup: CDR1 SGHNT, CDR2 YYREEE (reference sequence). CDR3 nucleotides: TGTGCCAGCAGCTTGGAATGGGGTAGCGGGAGACTTAGCGGGGAGCTGTTTTTT. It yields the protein CASSLEWGSGRLSGELFF.

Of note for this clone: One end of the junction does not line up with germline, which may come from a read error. CDR3 sequence reads: CASRLGGSSYEQYF. CDR3 DNA: TGTGCCAGCAGATTAGGGGGGAGCTCCTACGAGCAGTACTTC. The chain employs TRBV7-2 and TRBJ2-7; possibly TRBD1 or TRBD2 for D (6 bases each). The CDR3 consists of 14 residues. CDR1 and CDR2 (germline): SGHTA, FQGNSA.

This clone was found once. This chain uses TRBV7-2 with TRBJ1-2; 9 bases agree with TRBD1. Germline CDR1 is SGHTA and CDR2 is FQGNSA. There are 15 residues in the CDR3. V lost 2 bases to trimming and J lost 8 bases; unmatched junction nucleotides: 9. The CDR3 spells CASSLMWGQGFGYTF. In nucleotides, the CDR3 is TGTGCCAGCAGCTTAATGTGGGGACAGGGATTCGGCTACACCTTC.